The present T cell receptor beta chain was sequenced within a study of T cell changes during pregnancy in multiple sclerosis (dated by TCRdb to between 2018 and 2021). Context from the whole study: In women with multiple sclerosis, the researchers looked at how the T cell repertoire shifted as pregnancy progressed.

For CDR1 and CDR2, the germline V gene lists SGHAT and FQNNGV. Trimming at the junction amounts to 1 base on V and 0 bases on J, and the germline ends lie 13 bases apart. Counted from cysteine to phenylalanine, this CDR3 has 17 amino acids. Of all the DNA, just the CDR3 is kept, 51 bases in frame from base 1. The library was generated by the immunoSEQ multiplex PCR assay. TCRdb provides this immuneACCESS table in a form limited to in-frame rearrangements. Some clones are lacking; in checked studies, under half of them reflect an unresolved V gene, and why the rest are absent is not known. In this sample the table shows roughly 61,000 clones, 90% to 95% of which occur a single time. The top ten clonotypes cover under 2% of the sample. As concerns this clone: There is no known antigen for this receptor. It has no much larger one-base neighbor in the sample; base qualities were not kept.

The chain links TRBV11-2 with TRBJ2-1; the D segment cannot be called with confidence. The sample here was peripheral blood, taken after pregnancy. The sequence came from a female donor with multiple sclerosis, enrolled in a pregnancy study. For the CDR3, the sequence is CASSLVQASLSYNEQFF. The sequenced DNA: TGTGCCAGCAGCTTAGTTCAGGCGTCACTCTCCTACAATGAGCAGTTCTTC.